These 21 T cell receptor beta chains were all obtained from the same sample, sequenced in a study of blood T cells in healthy people across ages. A second PCR, run for about 6 to 11 cycles, used a sample-barcoded 5' primer plus a J-beta primer mix. TCRdb itself ran the 5' RACE reads through MiXCR, one entry per CDR3 protein. The table records 1.6 million or so distinct CDR3 sequences, 30% to 35% of them present only once. The sequenced sample was blood. Receptor source: a woman aged 25-40 years in good health.

The CDR3 coding sequence is TGTGCCAGCACCGAGGACAGCTCTACCCTTAATGAAAAACTGTTTTTT. Its translation: CASTEDSSTLNEKLFF. The rearrangement uses TRBV28 and TRBJ1-4, with D tentatively TRBD1 (6 bases). The CDR3 is 16 residues long. Trimming took 7 bases from V and 4 from J, leaving 19 bases between them. Germline V gene sequence: CDR1 MDHEN, CDR2 SYDVKM.

This clonotype came up a few times. The chain recombines TRBV28 with TRBJ2-5; 9 positions match TRBD1. Germline V lookup: CDR1 MDHEN, CDR2 SYDVKM. The CDR3 has 15 amino acids. V was clipped by 5 bases and J by 11 bases; unmatched bases: 15. As DNA, the CDR3 is TGTGCCAGCAGTATGCTACAGGGGGCGGGACCCGTGCAGTACTTC. Protein product: CASSMLQGAGPVQYF.

This clonotype was counted many times. The chain's CDR3 is CSVGGQGGADTQYF. CDR3 bases: TGCAGCGTTGGGGGACAGGGGGGGGCAGATACGCAGTATTTT. The chain has TRBV29-1 and TRBJ2-3; 11 bases line up with TRBD1. The CDR3 runs 14 residues. Losses at the gene ends were 4 bases for V and 4 bases for J; bases not matched to a gene: 4. Germline V gene lookup returns CDR1 SQVTM and CDR2 ANQGSEA.

This clonotype was observed a handful of times. The V and J genes are TRBV20-1 and TRBJ2-7; D unclear. This CDR3 is built from 13 residues. V shed 1 base and J shed 6 bases, with 13 bases lying between them. Germline loops: CDR1 DFQATT, CDR2 SNEGSKA (reference sequence). This CDR3 reads CSARGRAVPEQYF. The DNA of the CDR3 is TGCAGTGCTAGAGGAAGGGCAGTCCCCGAGCAGTACTTC.

The CDR3 sequence: CASSSPTGGNIRYF. CDR3 sequence (DNA): TGCGCCAGCAGCTCTCCGACAGGGGGAAACATTCGGTACTTC. V usage is TRBV5-1 and J usage is TRBJ2-5; 9 nucleotides agree with TRBD1. The CDR3 covers 14 residues. In germline, CDR1 is SGHRS, CDR2 YFSETQ. The trim removed 3 bases at V and 13 bases at J, leaving 13 bases unmatched.

Concerning this clonotype itself: The germline gene is not matched at one end of the junction; a read error may be the cause. The V gene is TRBV20-1, the J gene TRBJ1-1, with D possibly being TRBD1 (6 bases). CDR3 length equals 13 residues. Germline values: CDR1 DFQATT, CDR2 SNEGSKA (reference sequence). DNA for the CDR3: TGCAGTGCCCCGAGGGGGAAGAACACTGGAGCTTTCTTT. This codes for CSAPRGKNTGAFF.

This clonotype was seen only a few times. DNA for the CDR3: TGCGCCAGCAGCCGAGGTGGGGGGGGGTCCTACGAGCAGTACTTC. This translates into CASSRGGGGSYEQYF. The V call is TRBV4-1, the J call TRBJ2-7; TRBD2 matches at 7 bases. CDR3 length equals 15 residues. CDR1 is MGHRA, CDR2 YSYEKL, per germline. The trim removed 4 bases at V and 1 base at J, leaving 7 bases unmatched.

The rearrangement joins TRBV7-9 to TRBJ1-4; 9 positions agree with TRBD1. V lost 4 bases and J lost 5; bases outside the gene matches: 5. This CDR3 comprises 15 residues. In germline, CDR1 is SEHNR, CDR2 FQNEAQ (reference sequence). This CDR3 is CASSSGTGRNEKLFF. The CDR3 DNA reads TGTGCCAGCAGCTCCGGGACAGGGAGGAATGAAAAACTGTTTTTT.

J is TRBJ2-7 and V is TRBV20-1, with 8 positions matching TRBD1. Per the germline V gene, CDR1 is DFQATT and CDR2 is SNEGSKA (reference sequence). J lost 3 bases, V lost 6 bases, and 7 bases had no gene match. The CDR3 extends over 13 amino acids. This chain's CDR3 is CSAARTGFYEQYF. CDR3 DNA: TGCAGTGCCGCGAGGACAGGGTTCTACGAGCAGTACTTC.

This clonotype was found a few times. The genes are TRBV15 and TRBJ2-1; D unresolved. The CDR3 totals 15 residues. The germline CDR1 and CDR2 sequences are LNHNV and YYDKDF (reference sequence). The V gene lost 1 base and the J gene lost 2 bases, with 9 bases spanning the gap. CDR3 coding DNA: TGTGCCACCAGCAGAGTCACTACGCCCTACAATGAGCAGTTCTTC. It specifies CATSRVTTPYNEQFF.

The chain recombines TRBV6-2 or TRBV6-3 with TRBJ1-2, with D possibly matching TRBD1 (5 bases). The CDR3 is 14 residues long. Trimming removed 7 bases from V and 1 base from J, with 13 bases in between. CDR1 and CDR2 from the germline V gene are MNHEY and SVGEGT. CDR3 protein: CASNESGFNYGYTF. The CDR3 DNA reads TGTGCCAGCAACGAGTCAGGGTTTAACTATGGCTACACCTTC.

This clonotype was counted between two and nine times. This chain connects TRBV6-5 to TRBJ2-1; tentatively, D is TRBD1 (5 bases). The germline V gene has CDR1 MNHEY and CDR2 SVGAGI. The CDR3 spans 14 residues. V was clipped by 2 bases and J by 3 bases, with 8 bases between them. The CDR3 sequence is CASSYGALYNEQFF. Written as DNA, the CDR3 is TGTGCCAGCAGTTACGGGGCTCTCTACAATGAGCAGTTCTTC.

The chain recombines TRBV7-9 with TRBJ1-1; D is perhaps TRBD1 (6 bases). V lost 4 bases and J 5 bases, leaving 20 bases between the germline ends. CDR1 and CDR2 from the germline V gene are SEHNR and FQNEAQ (reference sequence). The CDR3 contains 16 residues. The CDR3 DNA reads as TGTGCCAGCAGCTCCGAAGTAGCCAGGGGAGGGACTGAAGCTTTCTTT. Encoded protein: CASSSEVARGGTEAFF.

This clonotype has more than one count but fewer than ten. The chain has TRBV7-9 and TRBJ2-5; no clear D gene. The CDR3 spans 14 residues. The germline CDR1 and CDR2 sequences are SEHNR and FQNEAQ (reference sequence). The germline V and J ends were trimmed by 4 bases and 3 bases, with 12 bases remaining between them. The CDR3 DNA follows: TGTGCCAGCAGCTATCAGAGCGAAGAAGAGACCCAGTACTTC. Translation gives CASSYQSEEETQYF.

V gene TRBV6-6 combines with J gene TRBJ2-1; D might be TRBD2 (7 bases). The CDR3 is 15 residues long. The germline V and J ends were trimmed by 6 bases and 4 bases, with 16 bases remaining between them. Germline V lookup: CDR1 MNHNY, CDR2 SVGAGI (reference sequence). In nucleotides, the CDR3 is TGTGCCAGCAGGACGAGGCGGGGGCCTTACAATGAGCAGTTCTTC. This translates into CASRTRRGPYNEQFF.

This clonotype was observed a few times. This rearrangement joins TRBV28 to TRBJ2-7; possible D gene TRBD2, 6 bases. The CDR3 sequence is 11 residues long. Germline V lookup: CDR1 MDHEN, CDR2 SYDVKM. With 7 bases removed from V and 12 bases from J, the gap between germline ends came to 16 bases. The CDR3 DNA follows: TGTGCCAGCACCTACGGGAGTTCCCGGTACTTC. Translated: CASTYGSSRYF.

There are a few counts of this clonotype. The chain joins TRBV7-8 to TRBJ2-7, with TRBD2 identical over 11 bases. The germline V gene has CDR1 SGHVS and CDR2 FQNEAQ. Germline trimming cut 4 bases from V and 4 bases from J; bases unmatched to any gene: 6. This CDR3 has 15 residues. CDR3: CASSSTSGRGYEQYF. For the CDR3, the DNA is TGTGCCAGCAGCTCAACTAGCGGGAGAGGATACGAGCAGTACTTC.

The rearrangement uses TRBV28 and TRBJ2-7, with D perhaps TRBD1 (6 bases). The CDR3 consists of 14 residues. Trimming took off 7 bases at V and 0 bases at J, with 13 bases between the two ends. In germline, CDR1 is MDHEN, CDR2 SYDVKM. As DNA, the CDR3 is TGTGCCAGCACCAGGGGCTATGTCTCCTACGAGCAGTACTTC. Translated, it gives CASTRGYVSYEQYF.

The rearrangement joins TRBV20-1 to TRBJ2-1; D unresolved. V lost 2 bases, J lost 4 bases, and 9 bases lay in between. CDR1 and CDR2 (germline): DFQATT, SNEGSKA (reference sequence). This CDR3 is 13 amino acids long. The CDR3 protein is CSARPPNYNEQFF. The CDR3 region has the DNA TGCAGTGCTAGACCTCCCAATTACAATGAGCAGTTCTTC.

This chain connects TRBV19 to TRBJ2-6; D might be TRBD1 or TRBD2, each matching 5 bases. V shed 9 bases and J shed 0 bases, with 18 bases lying between them. Germline-derived CDR1 and CDR2 are LNHDA and SQIVND (reference sequence). The CDR3 covers 17 residues. CDR3 sequence reads: CASGKRGASSGANVLTF. For the CDR3, the DNA is TGTGCCAGCGGAAAGAGGGGCGCCAGCTCTGGGGCCAACGTCCTGACTTTC.

This clonotype was detected a few times. This chain links TRBV18 with TRBJ2-5; TRBD2 matches at 7 bases. Germline loops: CDR1 KGHSH, CDR2 LQKENI. CDR3 length equals 16 residues. Trimming removed 6 bases from V and 0 bases from J; junction bases left unmatched: 10. Here the CDR3 reads CASSEGLRTNQETQYF. CDR3 in DNA: TGTGCCAGCTCGGAGGGACTACGAACTAACCAAGAGACCCAGTACTTC.